The entry below gives a single TCR beta chain sequence along with its context. The antigen is not known. The method was immunoSEQ multiplex PCR; TCRdb's version includes in-frame clones alone and lacks a portion of them. The sample includes tens of thousands of clones, about nine tenths seen only once; the top ten take 15% to 20%. The data were obtained in a study of T cells in localized non-small cell lung cancer. Findings and caveats of the study: Of the top 100 tumor clones, median approximately 50 were in adjacent lung, 25 to 35 among its top 100. The tumor had only one region sequenced, so heterogeneity remains possible. Uninvolved adjacent lung showed the highest T cell clonality, exceeding tumor.

The V end lost 2 bases, the J end lost 1 base, and 12 bases lay between the germline ends. CDR1 and CDR2 from the germline V gene are MNHEY and SMNVEV (reference sequence). This CDR3 region has 15 residues. The clonotype was recovered from a man aged 40 to 70 with stage I lung adenocarcinoma. The sample here was peripheral blood, taken before any cancer treatment. J is TRBJ2-7 and V is TRBV27; TRBD2 might be the D (5 bases). CDR3 residues: CASSLKGGGSYEQYF. In DNA form, the CDR3 reads TGTGCCAGCAGTTTAAAGGGCGGCGGGTCCTACGAGCAGTACTTC.